What follows are 2 T cell receptor beta chains derived from one specimen sequenced in a study of shared clonotypes between healthy human individuals. Libraries were prepared by immunoSEQ multiplex PCR; TCRdb keeps only in-frame clonotypes and omits some of them. This repertoire shows some 1,400,000 clones, approximately 96% found once; its top ten account for roughly 1.1%. Sequencing was done on a sample of naive CD4+ T cells sorted from blood. Subset meaning: CD45RA+ positively selected. These receptors all stem from a man aged 30 to 45 in good health.

The chain recombines TRBV6-4 with TRBJ2-1, with TRBD2 identical over 8 bases. The CDR3 consists of 14 residues. Unmatched junction bases numbered 13, after V lost 6 bases and J lost 12 bases. Germline loops: CDR1 MRHNA, CDR2 SNTAGT. CDR3 in amino acids: CASSPSGTRPVQFF. The CDR3 DNA sequence: TGTGCCAGCAGCCCCTCCGGGACTAGGCCGGTGCAGTTCTTC.

The J gene is TRBJ2-3, the V gene TRBV6-5; D gene uncertain. In germline, CDR1 is MNHEY, CDR2 SVGAGI. This CDR3 has 15 amino acids. Trimming took 5 bases from V and 2 from J, leaving 14 bases between them. The CDR3 region is CASSPRRSHTDTQYF. The CDR3 DNA reads TGTGCCAGCAGTCCCAGACGATCGCACACAGATACGCAGTATTTT.